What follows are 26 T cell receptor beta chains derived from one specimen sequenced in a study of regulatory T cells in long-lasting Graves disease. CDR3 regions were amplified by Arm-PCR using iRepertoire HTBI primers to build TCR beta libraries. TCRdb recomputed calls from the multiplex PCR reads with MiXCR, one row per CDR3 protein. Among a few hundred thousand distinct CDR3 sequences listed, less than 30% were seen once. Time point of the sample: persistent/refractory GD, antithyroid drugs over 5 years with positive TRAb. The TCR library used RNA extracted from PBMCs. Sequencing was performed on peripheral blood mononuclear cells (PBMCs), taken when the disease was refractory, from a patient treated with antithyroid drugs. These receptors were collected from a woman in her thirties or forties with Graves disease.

CDR3 bases: TGTGCCAGCAGCGTAGGGACTAGCGGGATAACGGATACGCAGTATTTT. Translated, it gives CASSVGTSGITDTQYF. V and J are TRBV9 and TRBJ2-3, with 12 bases matching TRBD2. Germline lookup yields CDR1 SGDLS and CDR2 YYNGEE. The V and J ends lost 0 bases and 6 bases, in that order; junction bases with no gene match: 5. The CDR3 is 16 residues long.

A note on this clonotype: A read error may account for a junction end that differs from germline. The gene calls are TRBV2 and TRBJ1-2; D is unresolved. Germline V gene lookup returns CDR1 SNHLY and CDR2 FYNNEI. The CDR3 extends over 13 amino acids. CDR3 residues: CVSMQVPNYGYTF. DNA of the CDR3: TGTGTCAGCATGCAAGTACCGAACTATGGCTACACCTTC.

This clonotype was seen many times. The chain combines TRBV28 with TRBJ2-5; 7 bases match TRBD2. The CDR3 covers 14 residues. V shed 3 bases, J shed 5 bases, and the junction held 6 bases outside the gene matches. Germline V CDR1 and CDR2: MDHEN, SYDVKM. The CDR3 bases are TGTGCCAGCAGTTTCTCAGGGAGGGTTGAGACCCAGTACTTC. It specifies CASSFSGRVETQYF.

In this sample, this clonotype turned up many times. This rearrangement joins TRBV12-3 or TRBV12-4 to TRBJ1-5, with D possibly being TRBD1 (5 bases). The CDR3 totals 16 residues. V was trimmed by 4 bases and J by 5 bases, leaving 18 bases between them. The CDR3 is CASSSHGWDGDQPQHF. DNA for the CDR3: TGTGCCAGCAGTTCCCACGGGTGGGACGGCGATCAGCCCCAGCATTTT.

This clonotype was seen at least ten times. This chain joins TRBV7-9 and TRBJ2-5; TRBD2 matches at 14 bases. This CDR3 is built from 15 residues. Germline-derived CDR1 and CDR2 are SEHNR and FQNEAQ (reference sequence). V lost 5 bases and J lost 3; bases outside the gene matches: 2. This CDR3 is CASSPGLAGEETQYF. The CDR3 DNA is TGTGCCAGCAGCCCGGGACTAGCGGGAGAAGAGACCCAGTACTTC. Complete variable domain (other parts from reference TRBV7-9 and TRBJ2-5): DTGVSQNPRHKITKRGQNVTFRCDPISEHNRLYWYRQTLGQGPEFLTYFQNEAQLEKSRLLSDRFSAERPKGSFSTLEIQRTEQGDSAMYLCASSPGLAGEETQYFGPGTRLLVL.

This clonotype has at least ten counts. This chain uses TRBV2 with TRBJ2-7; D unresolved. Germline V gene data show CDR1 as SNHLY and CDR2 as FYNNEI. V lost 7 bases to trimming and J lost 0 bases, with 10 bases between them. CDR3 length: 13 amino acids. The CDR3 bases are TGTGCCAGCACAGAGAACGTCTCCTACGAGCAGTACTTC. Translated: CASTENVSYEQYF.

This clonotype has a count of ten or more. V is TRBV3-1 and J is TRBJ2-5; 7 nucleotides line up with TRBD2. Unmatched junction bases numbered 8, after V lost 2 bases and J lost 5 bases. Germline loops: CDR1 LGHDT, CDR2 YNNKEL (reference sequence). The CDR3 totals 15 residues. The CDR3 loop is CASSQSGGPLETQYF. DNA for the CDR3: TGTGCCAGCAGCCAATCGGGAGGTCCCCTTGAGACCCAGTACTTC.

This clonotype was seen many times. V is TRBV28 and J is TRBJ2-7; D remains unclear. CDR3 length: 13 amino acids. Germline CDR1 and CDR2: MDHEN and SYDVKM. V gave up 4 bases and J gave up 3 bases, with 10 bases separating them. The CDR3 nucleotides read TGTGCCAGCAGTTCAAGATTGTACTACGAGCAGTACTTC. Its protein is CASSSRLYYEQYF.

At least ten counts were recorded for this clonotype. The CDR3 sequence: CASRGQPSSGANVLTF. In DNA form, the CDR3 reads TGTGCCAGCAGGGGACAGCCCTCCTCTGGGGCCAACGTCCTGACTTTC. The chain employs TRBV28 and TRBJ2-6, with 7 bases lining up with TRBD1. This CDR3 is built from 16 residues. V shed 6 bases and J 0 bases; nucleotides not matched to a gene: 5. CDR1 and CDR2 from the germline V gene are MDHEN and SYDVKM.

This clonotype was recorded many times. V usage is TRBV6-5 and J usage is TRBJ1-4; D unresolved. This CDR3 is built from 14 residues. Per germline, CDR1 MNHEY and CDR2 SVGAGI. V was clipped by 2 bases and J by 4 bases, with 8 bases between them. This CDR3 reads CASSYGPNNEKLFF. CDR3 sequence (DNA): TGTGCCAGCAGTTACGGACCGAATAATGAAAAACTGTTTTTT.

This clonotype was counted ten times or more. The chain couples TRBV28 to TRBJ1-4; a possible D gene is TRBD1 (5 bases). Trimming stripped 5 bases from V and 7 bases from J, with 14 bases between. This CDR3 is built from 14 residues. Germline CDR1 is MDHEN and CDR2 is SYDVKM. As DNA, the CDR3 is TGTGCCAGCAGTCGGTACGGGACGGTTGAAAAACTGTTTTTT. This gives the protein CASSRYGTVEKLFF.

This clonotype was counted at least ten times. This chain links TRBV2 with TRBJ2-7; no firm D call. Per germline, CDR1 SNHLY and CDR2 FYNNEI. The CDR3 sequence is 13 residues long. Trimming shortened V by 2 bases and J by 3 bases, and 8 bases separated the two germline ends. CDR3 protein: CASSEIPVYEQYF. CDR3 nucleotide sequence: TGTGCCAGCAGTGAAATCCCCGTCTACGAGCAGTACTTC. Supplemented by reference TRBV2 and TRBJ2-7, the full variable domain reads EPEVTQTPSHQVTQMGQEVILRCVPISNHLYFYWYRQILGQKVEFLVSFYNNEISEKSEIFDDQFSVERPDGSNFTLKIRSTKLEDSAMYFCASSEIPVYEQYFGPGTRLTVT.

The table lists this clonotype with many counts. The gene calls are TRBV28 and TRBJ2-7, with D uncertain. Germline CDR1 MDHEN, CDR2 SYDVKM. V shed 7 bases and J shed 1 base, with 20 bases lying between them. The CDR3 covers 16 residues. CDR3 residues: CASINNLGRMSYEQYF. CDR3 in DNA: TGTGCCAGCATCAATAACCTAGGTCGGATGTCCTACGAGCAGTACTTC.

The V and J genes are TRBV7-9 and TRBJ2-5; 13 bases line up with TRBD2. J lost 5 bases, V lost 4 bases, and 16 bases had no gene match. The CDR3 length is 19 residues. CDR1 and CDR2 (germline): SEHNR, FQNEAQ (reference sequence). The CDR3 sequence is CASSYATPGLAGELETQYF. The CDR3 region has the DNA TGTGCCAGCAGCTACGCTACACCAGGACTAGCGGGAGAGCTGGAGACCCAGTACTTC.

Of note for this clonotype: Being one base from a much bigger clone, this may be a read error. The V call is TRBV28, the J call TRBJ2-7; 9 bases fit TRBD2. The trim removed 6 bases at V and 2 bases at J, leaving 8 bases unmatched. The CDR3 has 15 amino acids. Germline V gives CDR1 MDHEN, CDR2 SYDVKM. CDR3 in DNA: TGTGCCAGCAGGTCCAGCGGGAGGAGCCCCTACGAGCAGTACTTC. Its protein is CASRSSGRSPYEQYF.

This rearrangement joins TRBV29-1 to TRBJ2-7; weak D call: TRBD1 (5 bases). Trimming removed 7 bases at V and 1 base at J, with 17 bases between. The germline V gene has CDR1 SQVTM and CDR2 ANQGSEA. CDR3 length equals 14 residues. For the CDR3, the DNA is TGCAGCGCCGCGAACCAGGGTCGGTCCTACGAGCAGTACTTC. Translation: CSAANQGRSYEQYF.

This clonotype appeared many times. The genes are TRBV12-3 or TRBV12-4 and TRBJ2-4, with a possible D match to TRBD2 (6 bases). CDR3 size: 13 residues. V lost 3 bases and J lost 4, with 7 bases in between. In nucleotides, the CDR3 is TGTGCCAGCAGTTTCGGGGGAAAAAACATTCAGTACTTC. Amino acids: CASSFGGKNIQYF.

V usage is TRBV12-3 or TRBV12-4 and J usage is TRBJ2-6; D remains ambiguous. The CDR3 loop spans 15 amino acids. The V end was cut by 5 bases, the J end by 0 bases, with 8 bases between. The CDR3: CASSPSGSGANVLTF. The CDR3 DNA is TGTGCCAGCAGTCCCTCAGGCTCTGGGGCCAACGTCCTGACTTTC.

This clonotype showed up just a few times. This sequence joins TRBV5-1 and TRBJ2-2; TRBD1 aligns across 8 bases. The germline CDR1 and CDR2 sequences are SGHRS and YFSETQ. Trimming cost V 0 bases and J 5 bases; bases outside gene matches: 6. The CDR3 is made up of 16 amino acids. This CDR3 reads CASSLDIRGRTGELFF. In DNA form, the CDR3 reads TGCGCCAGCAGCTTGGATATCAGGGGGCGAACCGGGGAGCTGTTTTTT.

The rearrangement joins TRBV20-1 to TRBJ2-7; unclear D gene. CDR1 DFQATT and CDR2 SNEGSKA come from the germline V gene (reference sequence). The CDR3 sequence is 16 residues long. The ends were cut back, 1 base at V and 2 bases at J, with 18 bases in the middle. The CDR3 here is CSARAAYAGGTYEQYF. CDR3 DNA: TGCAGTGCTAGAGCCGCCTATGCTGGCGGCACCTACGAGCAGTACTTC.

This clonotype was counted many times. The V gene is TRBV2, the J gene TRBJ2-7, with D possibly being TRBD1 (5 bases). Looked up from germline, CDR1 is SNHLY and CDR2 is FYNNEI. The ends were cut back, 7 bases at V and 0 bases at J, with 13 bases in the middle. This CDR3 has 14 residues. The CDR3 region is CASNGHLSSYEQYF. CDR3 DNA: TGTGCCAGCAACGGACACCTTAGCTCCTACGAGCAGTACTTC.

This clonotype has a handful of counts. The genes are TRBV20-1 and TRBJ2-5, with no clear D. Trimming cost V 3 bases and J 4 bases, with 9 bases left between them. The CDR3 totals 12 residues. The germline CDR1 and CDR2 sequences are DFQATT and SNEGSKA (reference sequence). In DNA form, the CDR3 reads TGCAGTGCTAGCGATGCCCCAGAGACCCAGTACTTC. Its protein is CSASDAPETQYF.

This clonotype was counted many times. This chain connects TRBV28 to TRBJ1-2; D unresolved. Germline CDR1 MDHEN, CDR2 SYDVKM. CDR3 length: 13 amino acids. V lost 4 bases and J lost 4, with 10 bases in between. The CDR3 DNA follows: TGTGCCAGCAGTTCCCGGGAAGGCTATGGCTACACCTTC. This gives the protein CASSSREGYGYTF.

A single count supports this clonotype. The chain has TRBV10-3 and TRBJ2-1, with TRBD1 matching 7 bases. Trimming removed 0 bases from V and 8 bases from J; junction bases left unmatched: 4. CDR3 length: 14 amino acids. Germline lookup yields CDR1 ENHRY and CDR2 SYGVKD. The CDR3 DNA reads TGTGCCATCAGTGAGTCAGAGGGGGCCCATGAGCAGTTCTTC. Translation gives CAISESEGAHEQFF.

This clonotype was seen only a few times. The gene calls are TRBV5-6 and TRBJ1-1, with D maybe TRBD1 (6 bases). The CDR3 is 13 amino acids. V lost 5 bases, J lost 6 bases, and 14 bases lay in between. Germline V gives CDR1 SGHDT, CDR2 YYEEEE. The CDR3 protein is CASRPGQFAEAFF. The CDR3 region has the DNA TGTGCCAGCAGACCCGGACAGTTCGCTGAAGCTTTCTTT.

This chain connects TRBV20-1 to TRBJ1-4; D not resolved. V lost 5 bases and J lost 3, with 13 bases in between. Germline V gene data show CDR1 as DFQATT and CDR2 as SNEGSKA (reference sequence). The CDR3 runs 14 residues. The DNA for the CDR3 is TGCAGTGCTGGACGAACAGTTGCTAATGAAAAACTGTTTTTT. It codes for CSAGRTVANEKLFF.